The 2 T cell receptor beta chains reported below all come from one sample, sequenced in a study of OX40 agonist ivuxolimab in advanced cancers. TCRdb's table, derived via immunoSEQ multiplex PCR, lists solely in-frame clones and lacks some. The table records roughly 27,000 clones, about 85% of them present only once. This specimen was CD4+ or CD8+ T cells sorted from blood, taken in a trial of the OX40 agonist ivuxolimab. Source of these receptors: an adult with an advanced solid tumor such as melanoma, head and neck, liver or kidney cancer.

The gene calls are TRBV4-2 and TRBJ2-3; no clear D. Germline CDR1 reads LGHNA; CDR2 reads YNFKEQ. CDR3 length: 14 amino acids. V was pared by 1 base and J by 7 bases, with 12 bases between. Here the CDR3 DNA reads TGTGCCAGCAGCCAAGTGGCGGTGCTGAATACGCAGTATTTT. This codes for CASSQVAVLNTQYF.

This clone was counted between two and nine times. The CDR3: CASSLAGTPGGYTF. Written as DNA, the CDR3 is TGTGCCAGCAGCTTAGCGGGGACTCCGGGTGGCTACACCTTC. The J gene is TRBJ1-2, the V gene TRBV7-9, with D perhaps matching TRBD1 (5 bases). There are 14 residues in the CDR3. Trimming took off 0 bases at V and 7 bases at J, with 12 bases between the two ends. Germline V gives CDR1 SEHNR, CDR2 FQNEAQ (reference sequence).